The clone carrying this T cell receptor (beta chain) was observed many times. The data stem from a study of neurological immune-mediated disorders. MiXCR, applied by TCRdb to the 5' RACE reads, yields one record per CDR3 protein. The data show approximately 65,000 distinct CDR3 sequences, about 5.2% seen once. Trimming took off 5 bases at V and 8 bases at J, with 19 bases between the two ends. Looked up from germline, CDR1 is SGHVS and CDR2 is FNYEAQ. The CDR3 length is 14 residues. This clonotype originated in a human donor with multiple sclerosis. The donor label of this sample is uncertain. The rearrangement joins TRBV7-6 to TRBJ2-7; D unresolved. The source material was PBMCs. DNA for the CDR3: TGTGCCAGCAGCCCAGAACCCGGGTCGGAACAGCAGTACTTC. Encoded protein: CASSPEPGSEQQYF. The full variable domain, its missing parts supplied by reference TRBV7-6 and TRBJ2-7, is GAGVSQSPRYKVTKRGQDVALRCDPISGHVSLYWYRQALGQGPEFLTYFNYEAQQDKSGLPNDRFSAERPEGSISTLTIQRTEQRDSAMYRCASSPEPGSEQQYFGPGTRLTVT.